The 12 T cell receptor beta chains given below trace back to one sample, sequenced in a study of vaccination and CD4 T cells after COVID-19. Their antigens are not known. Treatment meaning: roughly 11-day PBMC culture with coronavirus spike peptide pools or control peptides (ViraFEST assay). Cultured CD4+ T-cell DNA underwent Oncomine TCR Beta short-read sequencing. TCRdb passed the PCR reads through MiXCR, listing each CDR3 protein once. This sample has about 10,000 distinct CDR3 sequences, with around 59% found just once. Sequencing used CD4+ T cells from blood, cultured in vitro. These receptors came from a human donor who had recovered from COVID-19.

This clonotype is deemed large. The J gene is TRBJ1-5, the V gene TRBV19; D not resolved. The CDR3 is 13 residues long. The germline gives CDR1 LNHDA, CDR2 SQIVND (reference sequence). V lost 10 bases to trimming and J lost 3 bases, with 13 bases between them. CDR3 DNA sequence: TGTGCCACCACGAGGGAGGTCAATCAGCCCCAGCATTTT. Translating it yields CATTREVNQPQHF. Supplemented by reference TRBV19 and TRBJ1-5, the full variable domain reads DGGITQSPKYLFRKEGQNVTLSCEQNLNHDAMYWYRQDPGQGLRLIYYSQIVNDFQKGDIAEGYSVSREKKESFPLTVTSAQKNPTAFYLCATTREVNQPQHFGDGTRLSIL.

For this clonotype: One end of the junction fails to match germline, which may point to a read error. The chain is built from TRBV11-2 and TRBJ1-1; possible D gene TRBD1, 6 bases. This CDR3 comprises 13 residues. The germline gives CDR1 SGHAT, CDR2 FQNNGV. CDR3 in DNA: TGTGCCAGCAGCTTAGTTGTGACAGGTGAAGTTTTCTTT. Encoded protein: CASSLVVTGEVFF.

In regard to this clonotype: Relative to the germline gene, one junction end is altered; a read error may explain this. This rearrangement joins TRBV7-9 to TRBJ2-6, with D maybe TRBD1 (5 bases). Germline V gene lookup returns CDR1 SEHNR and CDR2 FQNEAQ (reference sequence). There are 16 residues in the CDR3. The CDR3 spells CASSFYPGSGANVRTF. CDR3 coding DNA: TGTGCCAGCAGCTTTTATCCGGGCTCTGGGGCCAACGTCCGGACTTTC.

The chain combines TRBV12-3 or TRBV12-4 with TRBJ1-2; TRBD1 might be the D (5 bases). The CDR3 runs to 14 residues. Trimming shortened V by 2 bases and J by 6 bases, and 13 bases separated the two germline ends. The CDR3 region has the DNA TGTGCCAGCAGTTTAAGGTCTCAGGGCGATGGCTACACCTTC. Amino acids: CASSLRSQGDGYTF.

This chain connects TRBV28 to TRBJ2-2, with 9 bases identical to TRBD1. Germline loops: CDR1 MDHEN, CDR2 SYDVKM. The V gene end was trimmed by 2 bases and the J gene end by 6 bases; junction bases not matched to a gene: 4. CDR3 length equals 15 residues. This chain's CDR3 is CASSLRQGVPGELFF. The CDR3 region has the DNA TGTGCCAGCAGTTTAAGACAGGGGGTACCCGGGGAGCTGTTTTTT.

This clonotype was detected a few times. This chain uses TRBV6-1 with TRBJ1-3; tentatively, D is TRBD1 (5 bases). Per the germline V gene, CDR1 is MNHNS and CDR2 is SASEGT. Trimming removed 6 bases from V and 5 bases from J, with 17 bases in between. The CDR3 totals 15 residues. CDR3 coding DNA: TGTGCCAGCAGCCCCGGGGGGGTGTCAAGAAACACCATATATTTT. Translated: CASSPGGVSRNTIYF.

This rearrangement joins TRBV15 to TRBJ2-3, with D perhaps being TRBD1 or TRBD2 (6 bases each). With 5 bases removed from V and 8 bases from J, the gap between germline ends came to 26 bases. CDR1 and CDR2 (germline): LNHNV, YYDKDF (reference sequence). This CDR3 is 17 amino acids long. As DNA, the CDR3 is TGTGCCACCAGCTCCTTAGGGTCCGGGGGCGAGGGTCCTACGCAGTATTTT. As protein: CATSSLGSGGEGPTQYF.

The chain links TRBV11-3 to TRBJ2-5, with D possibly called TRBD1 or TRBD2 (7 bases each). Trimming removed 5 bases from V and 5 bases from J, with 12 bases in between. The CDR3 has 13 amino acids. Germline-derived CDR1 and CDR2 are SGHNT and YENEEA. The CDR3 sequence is CASSGRGQETQYF. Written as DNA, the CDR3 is TGTGCCAGCAGCGGGAGGGGGCAGGAGACCCAGTACTTC.

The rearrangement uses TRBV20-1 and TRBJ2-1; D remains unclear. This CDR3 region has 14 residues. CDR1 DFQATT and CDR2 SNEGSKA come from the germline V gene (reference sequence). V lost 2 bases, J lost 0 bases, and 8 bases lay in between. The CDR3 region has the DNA TGCAGTGCTAGAACGCTGGCCTCCTACAATGAGCAGTTCTTC. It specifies CSARTLASYNEQFF.

Here the CDR3 DNA reads TGTGCCAGCAGACCCGGGGGGCCGACAGGTCCTGAAGCTTTCTTT. Its translation is CASRPGGPTGPEAFF. The chain uses TRBV27 and TRBJ1-1, with D possibly being TRBD1 (6 bases). The CDR3 is 15 residues long. Between the trimmed V and J ends, which lost 6 bases and 6 bases, there was a span of 20 bases. Germline-derived CDR1 and CDR2 are MNHEY and SMNVEV (reference sequence).

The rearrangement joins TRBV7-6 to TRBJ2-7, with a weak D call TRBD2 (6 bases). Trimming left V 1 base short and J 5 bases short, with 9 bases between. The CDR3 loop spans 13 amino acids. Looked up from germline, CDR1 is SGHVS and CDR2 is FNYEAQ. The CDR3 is CASSLVGGDEQYF. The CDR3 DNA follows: TGTGCCAGCAGCTTAGTGGGGGGAGACGAGCAGTACTTC.

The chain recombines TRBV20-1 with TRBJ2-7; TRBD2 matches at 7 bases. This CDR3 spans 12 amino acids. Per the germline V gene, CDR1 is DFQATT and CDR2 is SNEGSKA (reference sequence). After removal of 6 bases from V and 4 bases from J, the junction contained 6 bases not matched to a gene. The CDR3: CSATRGVYEQYF. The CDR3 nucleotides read TGCAGTGCCACCCGGGGGGTATACGAGCAGTACTTC.